This T cell receptor (beta chain) was captured in a study of CD8+CD57+ T cells in acquired aplastic anemia. Study context: Sorted CD4+ and CD8+ cells yielded roughly 3.2 ug of DNA on average.

Flow cytometry had shown expanded CD8+CD57+ cells in the patients chosen for sequencing. A severe acquired aplastic anemia diagnosis applied to all patients. The CDR3 sequence is 12 residues long. Trimming removed 2 bases at V and 7 bases at J, with 7 bases between. Germline V gene data show CDR1 as KGHDR and CDR2 as SFDVKD. For CDR3 and TCR beta VDJ profiling, genomic DNA was the template used. One entry per CDR3 protein, called by TCRdb with MiXCR from the reads. The data contain some 120,000 distinct CDR3 sequences, over 55% of them singletons. This TCR came from a human donor with aplastic anemia. The V gene is TRBV24-1, the J gene TRBJ1-1; D is perhaps TRBD1 (5 bases). The specimen was sorted CD4+, CD8+, or CD8+CD57+ T cells (not recorded which) from PBMCs. CDR3 nucleotide sequence: TGTGCCACCAGTGATTCAGGGTTTGAAGCTTTCTTT. Amino acid sequence: CATSDSGFEAFF.